The rows below give T cell receptor beta chains drawn from one sample of a study of vaccination and CD4 T cells after COVID-19. Their specific antigens are unknown. TCRdb itself ran the PCR reads through MiXCR, one entry per CDR3 protein. The sample lists roughly 22,000 distinct CDR3 sequences; 32% were seen once. The sequenced sample was cultured CD4+ T cells from blood. The source of these receptors is a human donor with COVID-19. CDR3s include the opening cysteine and the closing phenylalanine or tryptophan. The D gene is left open where the match is weak.

CDR3aa,j_gene,v_gene,d_gene
CAISVGQGEAGELFF,TRBJ2-2,TRBV10-3,NA
CATHRAGSYNSPLHF,TRBJ1-6,TRBV6-1,NA
CASSVREGNTEAFF,TRBJ1-1,TRBV6-4,NA
CASIPGSGDTDTQYF,TRBJ2-3,TRBV6-1,TRBD2
CASSLGTSRPNEQFF,TRBJ2-1,TRBV4-3,TRBD2
CSEKPAGEAQYF,TRBJ2-5,TRBV20-1,NA
CASSQTEDRGIGGYTF,TRBJ1-2,TRBV7-8,TRBD1
CSANNRGPKNIQYF,TRBJ2-4,TRBV20-1,TRBD1
CASGKQGVNTGELFF,TRBJ2-2,TRBV19,TRBD1
CASSLISQNTGELFF,TRBJ2-2,TRBV7-6,NA
CASRYTTGVPYEQYF,TRBJ2-7,TRBV12-3/TRBV12-4,TRBD1
CASSWHPSGETQYF,TRBJ2-5,TRBV6-2/TRBV6-3,TRBD2
CASRLYSNQPQHF,TRBJ1-5,TRBV6-1,NA
CASSSEAYGYTF,TRBJ1-2,TRBV5-3,NA
CAWTQGAYEQYF,TRBJ2-7,TRBV30,TRBD1
CSASLQSYTGELFF,TRBJ2-2,TRBV20-1,NA
CASSLRPRGPSSFHNERFF,TRBJ2-1,TRBV7-9,NA
CASRAQQRGTTGELFF,TRBJ2-2,TRBV7-2,TRBD2
CASRDRVTYNEQFF,TRBJ2-1,TRBV6-1,TRBD1
CASRSGRGRRGEETQYF,TRBJ2-5,TRBV11-2,NA
CAWSHPRQDLYNSPLHF,TRBJ1-6,TRBV30,NA
CASSGDSGGTKTQYF,TRBJ2-5,TRBV7-2,TRBD2
CASSPRTGSGELFF,TRBJ2-2,TRBV7-3,TRBD1
CASTSRGGGPPETQYF,TRBJ2-5,TRBV19,TRBD2
CATSRDLVTGSINSPLHF,TRBJ1-6,TRBV15,NA
CASRTGFQPQHF,TRBJ1-5,TRBV6-1,TRBD1
CASSVAGSGYEQYF,TRBJ2-7,TRBV7-9,NA
CASSVDRVVTDTQYF,TRBJ2-3,TRBV6-1,TRBD1
CASKGTSGGSSSYEQYF,TRBJ2-7,TRBV19,TRBD2
CASSPASGGSRSSTDTQYF,TRBJ2-3,TRBV7-3,TRBD2
CASREPGQETQYF,TRBJ2-5,TRBV6-1,NA
CASSLELAGVTQYF,TRBJ2-5,TRBV5-4,TRBD2
CSATGLDRASDTQYF,TRBJ2-3,TRBV20-1,TRBD1
CASAARGTGELFF,TRBJ2-2,TRBV6-1,NA
CSARLIAGGPQETQYF,TRBJ2-5,TRBV20-1,TRBD2
CASSNRQPQHF,TRBJ1-5,TRBV6-1,NA
CASSDWAGGTSYGYTF,TRBJ1-2,TRBV6-4,TRBD1
CSATRLAGNTGELFF,TRBJ2-2,TRBV20-1,TRBD2